This TCR beta chain was found in a study of T cell responses to AZD1222 COVID-19 vaccine. V lost 2 bases, J lost 0 bases, and 11 bases lay in between. Germline CDR1 SGHDT, CDR2 YYEEEE. The CDR3 runs to 16 residues. Whole-study results and caveats: Females outnumbered males among donors, who were mostly white British; clonal diversity was possibly underestimated. Repertoires were obtained solely post-peak T cell response.

On this clone itself: Its antigen is undetermined.

Libraries were prepared by immunoSEQ multiplex PCR; TCRdb keeps only in-frame clonotypes and omits some of them. Among approximately 100,000 clones listed, 90% were seen once. Source: peripheral blood, taken on day 0 of AZD1222 vaccination. The chain links TRBV5-6 to TRBJ2-2, with D possibly called TRBD1 or TRBD2 (5 bases each). The clonotype comes from an adult in good health. DNA of the CDR3: TGTGCCAGCAGCTTTGGGGGACGGACGAACACCGGGGAGCTGTTTTTT. This codes for CASSFGGRTNTGELFF.